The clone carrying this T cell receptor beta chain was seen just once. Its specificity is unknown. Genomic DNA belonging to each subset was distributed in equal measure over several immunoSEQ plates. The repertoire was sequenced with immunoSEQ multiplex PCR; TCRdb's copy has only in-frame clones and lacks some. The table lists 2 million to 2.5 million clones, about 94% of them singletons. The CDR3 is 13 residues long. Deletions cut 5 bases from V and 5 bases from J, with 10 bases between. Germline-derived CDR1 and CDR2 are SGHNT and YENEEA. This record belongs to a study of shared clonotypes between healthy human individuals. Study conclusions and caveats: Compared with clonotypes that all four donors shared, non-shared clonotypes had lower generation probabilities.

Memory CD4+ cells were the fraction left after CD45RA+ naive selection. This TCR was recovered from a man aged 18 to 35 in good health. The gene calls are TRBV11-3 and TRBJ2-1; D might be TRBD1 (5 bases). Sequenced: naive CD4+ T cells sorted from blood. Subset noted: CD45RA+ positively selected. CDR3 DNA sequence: TGTGCCAGCAGCAAAGGCAGGGACAATGAGCAGTTCTTC. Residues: CASSKGRDNEQFF.